The clone carrying this T cell receptor (beta chain) was picked up a small number of times. Its antigen is not known. The libraries were made with immunoSEQ version 4 in survey mode. Here immunoSEQ multiplex PCR was the method, and the copy in TCRdb shows in-frame clones only, minus some. The sample yields roughly 35,000 clones, 80% seen once. From germline, CDR1 is MNHEY and CDR2 SMNVEV (reference sequence). The J segment lost 9 bases and the V segment lost 4 bases, leaving 11 bases of the junction unmatched. This CDR3 comprises 16 residues. The sample originates from a study of persistence of HIV-infected CD4 T cells. Study-level information: Suppressive ART had lasted a median of roughly 8 years.

Lysates of CMV-infected fibroblasts at around 9.9 ug/mL stimulated these cells. Sorted nonresponding memory CD4+ T cells were CD40L-negative, CD69-negative, CD45RO-high. CD4+ T cell counts exceeded 400 cells/uL; CMV serology was positive. Study-level results: TCR oligoclonality correlated with proviral oligoclonality in the same sorted populations. CMV- and Gag-responding cells had lower TCRbeta richness than CD3/CD28-responding cells.

Sequences were derived from CD4+ T cells sorted from PBMCs after approximately 20-hour stimulation, sampled from a patient who received antiretroviral therapy. The chain employs TRBV27 and TRBJ1-6, with 8 bases that match TRBD1. The clonotype originates from an adult man with HIV who was CMV-seropositive. CDR3 in DNA: TGTGCCAGCAGTTCCAGCCTGACAGGGGATGCTTCACCCCTCCACTTT. It translates to CASSSSLTGDASPLHF.